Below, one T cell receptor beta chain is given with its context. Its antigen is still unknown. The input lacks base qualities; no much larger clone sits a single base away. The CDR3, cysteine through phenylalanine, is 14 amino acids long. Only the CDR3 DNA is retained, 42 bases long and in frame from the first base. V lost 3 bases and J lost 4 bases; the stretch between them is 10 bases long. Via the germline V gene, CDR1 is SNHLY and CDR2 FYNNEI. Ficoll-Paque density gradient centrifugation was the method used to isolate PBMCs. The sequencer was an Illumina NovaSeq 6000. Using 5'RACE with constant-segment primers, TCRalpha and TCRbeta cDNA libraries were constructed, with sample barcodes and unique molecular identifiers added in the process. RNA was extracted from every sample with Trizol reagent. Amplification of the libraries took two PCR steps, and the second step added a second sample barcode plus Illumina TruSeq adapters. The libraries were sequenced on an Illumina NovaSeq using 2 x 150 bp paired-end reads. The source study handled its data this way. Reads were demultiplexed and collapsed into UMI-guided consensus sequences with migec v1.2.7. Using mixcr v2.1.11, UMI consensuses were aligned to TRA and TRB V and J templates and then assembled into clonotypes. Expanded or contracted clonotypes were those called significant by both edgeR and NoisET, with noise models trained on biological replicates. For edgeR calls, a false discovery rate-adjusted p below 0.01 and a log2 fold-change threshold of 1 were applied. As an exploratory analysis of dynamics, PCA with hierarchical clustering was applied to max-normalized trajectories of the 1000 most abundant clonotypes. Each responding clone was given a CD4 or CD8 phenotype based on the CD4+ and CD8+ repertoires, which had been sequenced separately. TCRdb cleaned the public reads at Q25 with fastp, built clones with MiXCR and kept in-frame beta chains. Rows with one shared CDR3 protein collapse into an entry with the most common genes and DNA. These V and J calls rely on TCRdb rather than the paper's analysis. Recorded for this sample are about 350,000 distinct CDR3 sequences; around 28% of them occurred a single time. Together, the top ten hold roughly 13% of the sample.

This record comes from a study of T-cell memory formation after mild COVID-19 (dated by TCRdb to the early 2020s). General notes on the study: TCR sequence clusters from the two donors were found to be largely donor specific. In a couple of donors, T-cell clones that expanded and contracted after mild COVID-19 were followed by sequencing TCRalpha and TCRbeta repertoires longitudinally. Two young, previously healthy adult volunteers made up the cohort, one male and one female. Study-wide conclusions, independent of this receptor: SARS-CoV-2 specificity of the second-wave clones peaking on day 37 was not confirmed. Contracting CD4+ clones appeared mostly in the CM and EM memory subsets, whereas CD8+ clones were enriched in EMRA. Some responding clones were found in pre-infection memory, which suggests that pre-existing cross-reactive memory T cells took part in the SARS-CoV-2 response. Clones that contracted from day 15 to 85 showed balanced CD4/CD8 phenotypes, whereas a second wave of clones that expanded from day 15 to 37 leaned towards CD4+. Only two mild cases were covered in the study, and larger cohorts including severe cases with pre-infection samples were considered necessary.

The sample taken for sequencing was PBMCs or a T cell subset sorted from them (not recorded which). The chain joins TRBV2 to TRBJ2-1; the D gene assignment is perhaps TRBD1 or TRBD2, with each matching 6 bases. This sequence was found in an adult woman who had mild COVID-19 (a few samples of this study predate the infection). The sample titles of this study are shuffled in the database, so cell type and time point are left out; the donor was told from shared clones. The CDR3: CASSEGGQYNEQFF. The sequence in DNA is TGTGCCAGCAGTGAGGGAGGACAGTACAATGAGCAGTTCTTC.